This T cell receptor beta chain came from a study of blood T cell repertoires in COVID-19. Study overall: PBMCs, B-cell-depleted T cells, or T cells provided the cDNA or gDNA that made up the material.

Source study methods: Using reference gene primer amplification, nucleated cell counts were estimated. Sequencing was performed with immunoSEQ multiplex PCR; in TCRdb, only in-frame clones are kept and a portion is missing. D and trimming were read from the DNA, whereas the V and J calls and clone size are those reported in that table. In the table there are about 180,000 clones, nearly 80% of which are singletons. CDR3 length: 14 amino acids. With V trimmed by 11 bases and J by 6 bases, 12 bases remained unmatched. The germline CDR1 and CDR2 sequences are LGHNA and YNFKEQ. The receptor's source is a man aged 55-75 years who had been exposed to COVID-19. Specimen: PBMCs or T cells enriched from blood (not recorded which). The chain employs TRBV4-2 and TRBJ2-1; TRBD1 matches 8 bases. This CDR3 reads CAAARGRGPNEQFF. DNA of the CDR3: TGTGCCGCAGCACGTGGCAGGGGGCCCAATGAGCAGTTCTTC.